The 19 T cell receptor beta chains listed next were all sequenced from one sample in a study of blood T cell repertoires in COVID-19. Profiled with immunoSEQ multiplex PCR; TCRdb holds only in-frame clones, not every one. The repertoire holds about 76,000 clones, with about nine tenths as singletons. The sequenced sample consisted of peripheral blood. Every receptor here comes from a human donor in a cohort sampled during active COVID-19.

The chain uses TRBV10-3 and TRBJ1-5, with D possibly matching TRBD1 (6 bases). This CDR3 comprises 13 residues. Germline CDR1 and CDR2: ENHRY and SYGVKD. Trimming pared 2 bases from V and 11 bases from J, leaving 13 bases between. CDR3 in amino acids: CAISEKYREAQHF. The DNA of the CDR3 is TGTGCCATCAGTGAGAAATACAGGGAAGCCCAGCATTTT.

The rearrangement links TRBV5-7 to TRBJ1-5, with 8 nucleotides matching TRBD1. TRBV5-7 qualifies as an ORF whose function is uncertain. Trimming cost V 4 bases and J 3 bases; bases outside gene matches: 12. The length of the CDR3 is 17 residues. The CDR3 spells CASSGPGTGSPNQPQHF. Here the CDR3 DNA reads TGTGCCAGCAGCGGGCCTGGGACAGGAAGTCCCAATCAGCCCCAGCATTTT.

The CDR3 region is CASSRRQGTYNEQFF. CDR3 in DNA: TGTGCCAGTAGTCGACGACAGGGGACCTACAATGAGCAGTTCTTC. V is TRBV19 and J is TRBJ2-1; 8 bases line up with TRBD1. This CDR3 is built from 15 residues. After removal of 5 bases from V and 2 bases from J, the junction contained 5 bases not matched to a gene. Germline assignment: CDR1 LNHDA and CDR2 SQIVND (reference sequence).

This chain connects TRBV5-6 to TRBJ1-4, with 9 bases that match TRBD1. Trimming at V came to 4 bases and at J to 5 bases, leaving 3 bases not matched to a gene. CDR3 length: 14 amino acids. Looked up from germline, CDR1 is SGHDT and CDR2 is YYEEEE. The CDR3 bases are TGTGCCAGCAGCCCCGACAGGGGGAATGAAAAACTGTTTTTT. Translated, it gives CASSPDRGNEKLFF. Combining the CDR3 with reference TRBV5-6 and TRBJ1-4 gives the whole variable domain DAGVTQSPTHLIKTRGQQVTLRCSPKSGHDTVSWYQQALGQGPQFIFQYYEEEERQRGNFPDRFSGHQFPNYSSELNVNALLLGDSALYLCASSPDRGNEKLFFGSGTQLSVL.

V and J are TRBV24-1 and TRBJ1-4; D might be TRBD1 (5 bases). CDR1 and CDR2 (germline): KGHDR, SFDVKD. V lost 4 bases and J lost 7, with 18 bases in between. The CDR3 runs 16 residues. This CDR3 is CATSDYGQISGEKLFF. DNA of the CDR3: TGTGCCACCAGTGACTACGGACAAATATCGGGTGAAAAACTGTTTTTT.

The V and J genes are TRBV7-3 and TRBJ2-1; 9 positions match TRBD2. Germline loops: CDR1 SGHTA, CDR2 FQGTGA. The CDR3 consists of 13 residues. Unmatched junction bases numbered 4, after V lost 8 bases and J lost 5 bases. The CDR3, as DNA: TGTGCCAGCTCCCCTAGCGGGAACAATGAGCAGTTCTTC. Its protein product is CASSPSGNNEQFF.

This chain uses TRBV24-1 with TRBJ2-5; 7 nucleotides align to TRBD1. Looked up from germline, CDR1 is KGHDR and CDR2 is SFDVKD. The junction had 4 bases not matched to a gene; V was cut back by 4 bases and J by 3 bases. The CDR3 runs 14 residues. CDR3 sequence (DNA): TGTGCCACCAGTGACCCGGGACAGAAAGAGACCCAGTACTTC. This gives the protein CATSDPGQKETQYF.

CDR3 sequence (DNA): TGTGCCAGCAGCCAAGGGACTAGCGGGAGTGATACGCAGTATTTT. As protein: CASSQGTSGSDTQYF. This chain connects TRBV4-2 to TRBJ2-3; TRBD2 matches at 13 bases. Germline V gives CDR1 LGHNA, CDR2 YNFKEQ. With 1 base clipped from V and 6 bases from J, the junction kept 1 base outside the gene matches. The CDR3 has 15 amino acids.

This clone has more than one count but fewer than ten. J is TRBJ1-3 and V is TRBV7-9; 11 positions agree with TRBD1. The germline CDR1 and CDR2 sequences are SEHNR and FQNEAQ (reference sequence). The CDR3 contains 17 residues. The trim removed 0 bases at V and 0 bases at J, leaving 1 base unmatched. The CDR3 region is CASSLAGTGGSGNTIYF. CDR3 DNA sequence: TGTGCCAGCAGCTTAGCCGGGACAGGGGGCTCTGGAAACACCATATATTTT.

This clone was detected once. This chain links TRBV27 with TRBJ2-7, with TRBD2 identical over 7 bases. Trimming took 4 bases from V and 6 from J; bases not matched to a gene: 0. CDR3 length: 11 residues. Looked up from germline, CDR1 is MNHEY and CDR2 is SMNVEV (reference sequence). The CDR3 nucleotides read TGTGCCAGCAGTTGGGGGGGCGAGCAGTACTTC. Translated, it gives CASSWGGEQYF.

This clone came up a few times. The chain links TRBV12-1 to TRBJ2-7; the D call of TRBD2 is as the table states it, not checked on the DNA. TRBV12-1 is given as a pseudogene. This CDR3 is built from 17 residues. CDR3 DNA sequence: TGTGCCAGCAGCCAGACCTTTATAGCGGGACTAACCTACGAGCAGTACTTC. Translating it yields CASSQTFIAGLTYEQYF.

The V gene is TRBV28, the J gene TRBJ1-1; D is perhaps TRBD1 (5 bases). The CDR3 runs to 15 residues. Trimming took 5 bases from V and 2 from J, leaving 15 bases between them. In germline, CDR1 is MDHEN, CDR2 SYDVKM. The CDR3 loop is CASSSPTAFNTEAFF. The CDR3 DNA sequence: TGTGCCAGCAGTAGCCCGACAGCCTTCAACACTGAAGCTTTCTTT.

The chain has TRBV20-1 and TRBJ2-5, with D uncertain. V gave up 4 bases and J gave up 1 base, with 4 bases separating them. The CDR3 length is 11 residues. Germline V lookup: CDR1 DFQATT, CDR2 SNEGSKA (reference sequence). DNA of the CDR3: TGCAGTGCTAAACTCCAAGAGACCCAGTACTTC. Translation gives CSAKLQETQYF.

V gene TRBV4-3 combines with J gene TRBJ1-4; D is unclear. The CDR3 runs 19 residues. Germline V CDR1 and CDR2: LGHNA, YSLEER. Trimming shortened V by 4 bases and J by 0 bases, and 21 bases separated the two germline ends. The CDR3 nucleotides read TGCGCCAGCAGCCCTGGGAGTAAGGGCAGAACAGCAACTAATGAAAAACTGTTTTTT. The encoded protein is CASSPGSKGRTATNEKLFF.

As for this clone: Additional DNA sequences in this sample encode the identical CDR3. The DNA of the CDR3 is TGTGCCAGCAGCTTAGTTGCTAGCGGGAGGGGGGTGGACGAGCAGTACTTC. It specifies CASSLVASGRGVDEQYF. The chain recombines TRBV7-2 with TRBJ2-7; 12 nucleotides line up with TRBD2. CDR1 SGHTA and CDR2 FQGNSA come from the germline V gene. This CDR3 is 17 amino acids long. J gave up 5 bases and V 1 base, and 9 bases lay outside the gene matches.

The chain couples TRBV19 to TRBJ1-5; 8 nucleotides match TRBD1. The V and J ends lost 1 base and 6 bases, in that order; junction bases with no gene match: 5. CDR3 size: 15 residues. CDR1 LNHDA and CDR2 SQIVND come from the germline V gene (reference sequence). The CDR3: CASSIAGGEGQPQHF. The CDR3 DNA is TGTGCCAGTAGTATAGCAGGGGGCGAGGGTCAGCCCCAGCATTTT.

The CDR3 is CASSLSGANEQFF. The CDR3, as DNA: TGTGCCAGCAGCTTGTCGGGAGCGAATGAGCAGTTCTTC. The chain employs TRBV7-3 and TRBJ2-1; maybe TRBD2 (6 bases). With 3 bases removed from V and 7 bases from J, the gap between germline ends came to 10 bases. This CDR3 comprises 13 residues. CDR1 and CDR2 from the germline V gene are SGHTA and FQGTGA. The variable domain in full, completed from reference TRBV7-3 and TRBJ2-1, reads GAGVSQTPSNKVTEKGKYVELRCDPISGHTALYWYRQSLGQGPEFLIYFQGTGAADDSGLPNDRFFAVRPEGSVSTLKIQRTERGDSAVYLCASSLSGANEQFFGPGTRLTVL.

The chain carries TRBV5-6 and TRBJ2-4; maybe TRBD2 (6 bases). V shed 4 bases and J shed 8 bases, with 13 bases lying between them. The CDR3 totals 13 residues. Looked up from germline, CDR1 is SGHDT and CDR2 is YYEEEE. The CDR3 DNA sequence: TGTGCCAGCAGCAGGGACCGCGGGGACATTCAGTACTTC. Its translation is CASSRDRGDIQYF.

The chain links TRBV27 to TRBJ2-2; D unclear. V was trimmed by 6 bases and J by 3 bases, leaving 11 bases between them. The CDR3 is 14 residues long. The germline V gene encodes CDR1 MNHEY and CDR2 SMNVEV (reference sequence). The DNA for the CDR3 is TGTGCCAGCAGCCACAAAATCTACACCGGGGAGCTGTTTTTT. It encodes CASSHKIYTGELFF.